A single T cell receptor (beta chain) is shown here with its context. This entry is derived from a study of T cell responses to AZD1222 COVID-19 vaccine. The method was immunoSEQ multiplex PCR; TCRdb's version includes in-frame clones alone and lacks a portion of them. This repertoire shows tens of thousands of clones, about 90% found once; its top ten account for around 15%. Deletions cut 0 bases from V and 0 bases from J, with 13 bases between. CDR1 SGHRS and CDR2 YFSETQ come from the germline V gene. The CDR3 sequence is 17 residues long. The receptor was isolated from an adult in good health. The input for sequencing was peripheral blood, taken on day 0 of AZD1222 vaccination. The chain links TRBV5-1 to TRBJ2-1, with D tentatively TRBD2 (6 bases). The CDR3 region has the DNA TGCGCCAGCAGCTTGGCGGGGGTTGGATTCTCCTACAATGAGCAGTTCTTC. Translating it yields CASSLAGVGFSYNEQFF.